Below, 2 T cell receptor beta chains from the same sample are listed, as sequenced in a study of shared clonotypes between healthy human individuals. The repertoire was sequenced with immunoSEQ multiplex PCR; TCRdb's copy has only in-frame clones and lacks some. The table records roughly 1 million clones, about four fifths of them present only once. Sequenced material: memory CD4+ T cells from PBMCs. Specified subset: CD45RA-negative fraction. The receptors were sampled from a man between 18 and 35 years old in good health. Some clones in this sample may be carry-over from other donors' samples.

V and J are TRBV29-1 and TRBJ2-7; the D is unclear. The CDR3 totals 9 residues. Germline CDR1 and CDR2: SQVTM and ANQGSEA. CDR3 DNA sequence: TGCACCTTCAGAATCGAGCAGTACTTC. Its translation is CTFRIEQYF.

The chain combines TRBV4-2 with TRBJ1-4, with a weak D call TRBD1 (5 bases). V lost 2 bases and J lost 4, with 8 bases in between. The germline gives CDR1 LGHNA, CDR2 YNFKEQ. The CDR3 length is 14 residues. CDR3 nucleotide sequence: TGTGCCAGCAGCCAAAGGGGCTTTAATGAAAAACTGTTTTTT. The encoded protein is CASSQRGFNEKLFF.